This T cell receptor beta chain comes out of a study of shared clonotypes between healthy human individuals. About the research overall: For every donor, three CD4 naive, three CD4 memory, two CD8 naive and one CD8 memory plates were used.

Recent vaccinations or acute infections were absent in the healthy HIV-negative adult donors. On this clone itself: Antigen unknown.

This CDR3 has 13 residues. V was shortened by 1 base and J by 5 bases, with 12 bases between the two germline ends. CDR1 GTSNPN and CDR2 SVGIG come from the germline V gene (reference sequence). Points from the study as a whole: Sorted-subset samples were not fully sequenced, rarefaction indicated.

Profiled with immunoSEQ multiplex PCR; TCRdb holds only in-frame clones, not every one. This table holds 2.3 million or so clones, 90% to 95% found once. The J gene is TRBJ2-7, the V gene TRBV30, with D perhaps matching TRBD1 (7 bases). The TCR originated in a man between 18 and 35 years old in good health. Some clones in this sample may be carry-over from other donors' samples. Source material: naive CD4+ T cells from PBMCs. As for subset: CD45RA+ positively selected. The CDR3 DNA follows: TGTGCCTGGAGTGGGACAGGCGGGGACGAGCAGTACTTC. Translation gives CAWSGTGGDEQYF.